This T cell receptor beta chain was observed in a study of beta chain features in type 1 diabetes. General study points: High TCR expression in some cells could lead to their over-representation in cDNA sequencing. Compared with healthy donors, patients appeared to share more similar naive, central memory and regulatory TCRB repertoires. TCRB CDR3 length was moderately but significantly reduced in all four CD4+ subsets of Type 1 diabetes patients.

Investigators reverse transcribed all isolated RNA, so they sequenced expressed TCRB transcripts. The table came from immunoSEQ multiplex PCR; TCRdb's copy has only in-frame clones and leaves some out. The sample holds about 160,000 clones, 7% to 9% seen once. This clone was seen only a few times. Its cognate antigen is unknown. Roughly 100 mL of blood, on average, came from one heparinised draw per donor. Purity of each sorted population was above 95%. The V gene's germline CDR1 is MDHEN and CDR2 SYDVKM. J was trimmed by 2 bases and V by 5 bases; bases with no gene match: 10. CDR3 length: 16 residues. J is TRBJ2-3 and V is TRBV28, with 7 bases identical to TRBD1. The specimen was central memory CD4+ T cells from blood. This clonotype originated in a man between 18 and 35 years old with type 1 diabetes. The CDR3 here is CASSPIGTDNTDTQYF. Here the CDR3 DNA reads TGTGCCAGCAGTCCGATCGGGACAGATAACACAGATACGCAGTATTTT.